One sample yielded the 3 T cell receptor beta chains listed below, sequenced in a study of cytomegalovirus exposure and HLA in healthy donors. The PCR was carried out with 60 Vbeta primers and 13 Jbeta primers. The method was immunoSEQ multiplex PCR; TCRdb's version includes in-frame clones alone and lacks a portion of them. The table includes under 85,000 clones, more than 75% detected once. Sequencing was performed on PBMCs. These receptors were taken from a young man in good health and CMV-seronegative.

This clone showed up just a few times. The chain combines TRBV6-1 with TRBJ2-7; weak D call: TRBD1 (5 bases). With 3 bases removed from V and 3 bases from J, the gap between germline ends came to 15 bases. From germline, CDR1 is MNHNS and CDR2 SASEGT. CDR3 length equals 15 residues. CDR3 in amino acids: CASSEEPLQGYEQYV. DNA of the CDR3: TGTGCCAGCAGTGAGGAACCGCTCCAGGGCTACGAGCAGTACGTC.

The rearrangement links TRBV4-1 to TRBJ2-2; 7 positions agree with TRBD2. Germline V gene lookup returns CDR1 MGHRA and CDR2 YSYEKL. The J segment lost 3 bases and the V segment lost 4 bases, leaving 5 bases of the junction unmatched. The CDR3 is 15 amino acids. CDR3 bases: TGCGCCAGCAGCCGCCCCGGACTAGACACCGGGGAGCTGTTTTTT. It yields the protein CASSRPGLDTGELFF.

Details on this clone: Its ends do not fully match the called genes, so a read error is possible. The chain recombines TRBV7-2 with TRBJ1-4; tentatively, D is TRBD1 (6 bases). The germline CDR1 and CDR2 sequences are SGHTA and FQGNSA. The CDR3 loop spans 16 amino acids. The CDR3 is CASGLAAGGVNEKLFF. In DNA form, the CDR3 reads TGTGCCAGCGGCTTAGCGGCTGGGGGCGTTAATGAAAAACTGTTTTTT. The entire variable domain, with the rest obtained from reference TRBV7-2 and TRBJ1-4, is as follows: GAGVSQSPSNKVTEKGKDVELRCDPISGHTALYWYRQSLGQGLEFLIYFQGNSAPDKSGLPSDRFSAERTGGSVSTLTIQRTQQEDSAVYLCASGLAAGGVNEKLFFGSGTQLSVL.